This TCR beta chain was documented in a study of response to subunit inactivated influenza vaccine. Overall study results and limits: After each seasonal influenza vaccination, few new T cells are recruited, the authors suggested.

Using its own MiXCR run on the RT-PCR reads, TCRdb lists one record per CDR3 protein. The sample includes roughly 670,000 distinct CDR3 sequences, 11% to 15% of them seen just once. As to this clonotype: Its antigen remains unidentified.

The CDR3 spans 14 residues. Germline CDR1 WSHSY, CDR2 SAAADI. Trimming cost V 6 bases and J 1 base, with 12 bases left between them. The sequences come from PBMCs from blood, collected less than 15 days before vaccination. The chain recombines TRBV10-2 with TRBJ1-1; D is possibly TRBD1 (5 bases). The TCR comes from a man aged 50-59 years who received an inactivated influenza vaccine. CDR3 loop: CASRTGTSNTEAFF. The CDR3 DNA follows: TGCGCCAGCAGAACCGGGACTTCGAACACTGAAGCTTTCTTT.